A selection of T cell receptor beta chains follows, all from one sample in a study of T cell responses to AZD1222 COVID-19 vaccine. Measured with immunoSEQ multiplex PCR; TCRdb has only the in-frame clones, and not every one. The data contain some 150,000 clones, roughly 92% of them seen just once; the ten biggest clones take up under 4%. This material consisted of peripheral blood, taken on day 0 of AZD1222 vaccination. The receptors derive from an adult in good health. CDR3s include the opening cysteine and the closing phenylalanine or tryptophan. D genes are given only for firm matches. The size of a clone is reported for some rows only, either as once, few or many, or as a class for expanded clones.

CASTQGTGIVGNTIYF TGTGCCAGCACCCAGGGGACAGGGATAGTTGGAAACACCATATATTTT few TRBJ1-3 TRBV2 TRBD1
CASSQEQGLAHEQYF TGTGCCAGCAGCCAAGAACAGGGTCTAGCCCACGAGCAGTACTTC NA TRBJ2-7 TRBV3-1/TRBV3-2 NA
CASKVDRGRRGELFF TGTGCCAGCAAGGTTGACAGGGGGCGAAGGGGGGAGCTGTTTTTT NA TRBJ2-2 TRBV2 TRBD1
CASSPTGYSYEQYF TGTGCCAGTAGTCCTACAGGCTACTCCTACGAGCAGTACTTC NA TRBJ2-7 TRBV19 NA
CASTGMGNTGELFF TGCGCCAGCACAGGGATGGGGAACACCGGGGAGCTGTTTTTT NA TRBJ2-2 TRBV10-2 NA
CASSFAVITGELFF TGCGCCAGCAGCTTTGCAGTAATCACCGGGGAGCTGTTTTTT NA TRBJ2-2 TRBV5-1 NA
CASSSGGYYEQYF TGTGCCAGCAGCTCTGGGGGCTACTACGAGCAGTACTTC NA TRBJ2-7 TRBV28 NA
CASSLVGSYEQYF TGTGCCAGCAGTTTGGTAGGGTCCTACGAGCAGTACTTC NA TRBJ2-7 TRBV12-3/TRBV12-4 NA
CASSLGAGGTDTQYF TGCGCCAGCAGCTTGGGCGCGGGGGGCACAGATACGCAGTATTTT NA TRBJ2-3 TRBV5-1 TRBD2
CASSFFGTDTQYF TGTGCCAGCAGCTTCTTTGGCACAGATACGCAGTATTTT NA TRBJ2-3 TRBV5-4 NA
CATKVAGLKTQYF TGTGCCACCAAAGTAGCGGGACTCAAGACCCAGTACTTC NA TRBJ2-5 TRBV6-5 TRBD2
CAISESISADTQYF TGTGCCATCAGTGAGTCGATTTCGGCAGATACGCAGTATTTT NA TRBJ2-3 TRBV10-3 NA
CASSSGTSGSLHEQYF TGTGCCAGCAGCTCCGGGACTAGCGGGAGTCTCCACGAGCAGTACTTC NA TRBJ2-7 TRBV11-3 TRBD2
CASGQGITEAFF TGTGCCTCTGGACAGGGGATTACTGAAGCTTTCTTT NA TRBJ1-1 TRBV2 TRBD1
CASRPATNEKLFF TGCGCCAGCAGGCCTGCAACTAATGAAAAACTGTTTTTT NA TRBJ1-4 TRBV10-2 NA
CASSLEGSGSREQYF TGTGCCAGCAGCTTGGAGGGTAGCGGGAGTCGAGAGCAGTACTTC once TRBJ2-7 TRBV5-5 TRBD2
CASSPGPNNYGYTF TGCGCCAGCAGCCCGGGACCGAATAACTATGGCTACACCTTC NA TRBJ1-2 TRBV5-1 NA
CASRGLTRNEQFF TGTGCCAGCAGGGGCCTAACCCGCAATGAGCAGTTCTTC NA TRBJ2-1 TRBV27 NA
CASSELTGNSYEQYF TGTGCCAGCAGCGAATTGACAGGGAACTCCTACGAGCAGTACTTC once TRBJ2-7 TRBV14 TRBD1
CASSFGQPYNEQFF TGTGCCAGCAGTTTCGGACAGCCCTACAATGAGCAGTTCTTC NA TRBJ2-1 TRBV28 NA
CASSEWLGISNQPQHF TGTGCCAGCAGTGAATGGTTAGGCATCAGCAATCAGCCCCAGCATTTT NA TRBJ1-5 TRBV6-1 NA
CASSSRQANQPQHF TGTGCCAGTAGTTCCCGACAGGCCAATCAGCCCCAGCATTTT NA TRBJ1-5 TRBV19 NA
CAGGQVNTEAFF TGTGCCGGAGGACAGGTGAACACTGAAGCTTTCTTT NA TRBJ1-1 TRBV30 TRBD1
CATSAYNEQFF TGTGCCACGAGCGCCTACAATGAGCAGTTCTTC NA TRBJ2-1 TRBV2 NA
CASTQGGGYNEQFF TGCGCCAGCACCCAGGGTGGGGGGTACAATGAGCAGTTCTTC NA TRBJ2-1 TRBV5-1 NA
CASSGVGTEAFF TGTGCCAGCAGCGGGGTGGGCACTGAAGCTTTCTTT once TRBJ1-1 TRBV3-1/TRBV3-2 NA
CASREGRNTEAFF TGTGCCAGCAGAGAGGGTAGGAACACTGAAGCTTTCTTT NA TRBJ1-1 TRBV6-5 NA
CASSLGGSRTNEQFF TGTGCCAGCAGTTTAGGCGGGAGTCGAACAAATGAGCAGTTCTTC NA TRBJ2-1 TRBV28 TRBD2
CASSPDGGTGNTIYF TGCGCCAGCAGCCCGGACGGGGGAACTGGAAACACCATATATTTT NA TRBJ1-3 TRBV5-1 NA
CASSLALRDQETQYF TGTGCCAGCAGCTTGGCCCTCAGGGACCAAGAGACCCAGTACTTC NA TRBJ2-5 TRBV5-4 NA
CASRLSRGTGELFF TGCGCCAGCAGACTGTCGCGTGGCACCGGGGAGCTGTTTTTT NA TRBJ2-2 TRBV5-1 NA
CASSERTGGNQPQHF TGTGCCAGCAGTGAACGGACAGGGGGCAATCAGCCCCAGCATTTT NA TRBJ1-5 TRBV27 TRBD1
CASSGGQSYEQYF TGTGCCAGCAGCGGGGGACAGTCCTACGAGCAGTACTTC NA TRBJ2-7 TRBV9 TRBD1
CASSLSPQGGLGTIYF TGTGCCAGCAGCCTCAGCCCTCAGGGAGGCTTGGGCACCATATATTTT NA TRBJ1-3 TRBV3-1/TRBV3-2 NA
CASGQTGGMGQPQHF TGTGCTAGTGGTCAGACAGGGGGGATGGGTCAGCCCCAGCATTTT NA TRBJ1-5 TRBV12-5 TRBD1
CASSRPSGGEQYF TGCGCCAGCAGCCGACCTTCAGGGGGGGAGCAGTACTTC NA TRBJ2-7 TRBV4-1 NA
CAWSPSWGSYGYTF TGTGCCTGGAGTCCGTCATGGGGCTCCTATGGCTACACCTTC NA TRBJ1-2 TRBV30 NA
CASAANPGYNSPLHF TGTGCCAGCGCAGCTAATCCAGGGTATAATTCACCCCTCCACTTT NA TRBJ1-6 TRBV7-2 NA
CASSVVGSTEAFF TGTGCCAGCAGCGTAGTTGGAAGCACTGAAGCTTTCTTT NA TRBJ1-1 TRBV9 NA
CASSVTGSGNTIYF TGTGCCAGCAGTGTAACAGGCTCTGGAAACACCATATATTTT NA TRBJ1-3 TRBV27 NA
CASSPTWRTTYEQYF TGTGCCAGCAGTCCAACCTGGAGGACGACCTACGAGCAGTACTTC NA TRBJ2-7 TRBV27 NA
CASSSLRGPGRETQYF TGTGCCAGCAGTTCCCTGAGGGGGCCTGGGCGGGAGACCCAGTACTTC NA TRBJ2-5 TRBV6-5 TRBD1
CASSFMGQGPITEAFF TGTGCCAGCAGCTTTATGGGCCAGGGGCCAATCACTGAAGCTTTCTTT NA TRBJ1-1 TRBV7-9 NA
CASSPGQGAGEAFF TGCGCCAGCAGCCCCGGACAGGGGGCGGGTGAAGCTTTCTTT few TRBJ1-1 TRBV5-1 TRBD1
CASSSGYGSATNEKLFF TGTGCCAGTAGTAGCGGTTATGGGTCTGCAACTAATGAAAAACTGTTTTTT NA TRBJ1-4 TRBV19 NA